The sequence of this T cell receptor (beta chain) was determined in a study of blood T cell repertoires in COVID-19 (TCRdb year 2020). In terms of the full investigation: Samples from collaborators originated in the United States, Italy and Spain and spanned both the acute and convalescent phases of COVID-19. Samples were obtained from the ongoing ImmuneRACE study (first 160 participants) and from about 1,300 subjects provided by 6 global collaborators. HLA class I and class II types, where available, came from metadata supplied by the sample provider rather than from assay-based typing. The material from the prospective study consisted of cDNA or gDNA derived from T cells, B-cell-depleted T cells, or PBMCs. Deeply sampled blood TCRbeta repertoires from subjects exposed to, actively infected with, or recovered from COVID-19 were included in the dataset. Nearly every sample came with metadata listing a de-identified subject ID, COVID-19 status, age in years and sex. The repertoires were released in a freely available public database meant as a resource for research on the immune response to SARS-CoV-2. Study-level results and caveats: The quantity of clinical and demographic metadata differed by source and by participant and was supplied without curation.

The collaborating institutions used their own protocols to collect whole blood in K2EDTA tubes. For TCRbeta analysis, collaborator samples were shipped as frozen whole blood, as isolated PBMCs, or as DNA extracted from either sample type. TCRbeta CDR3 regions were amplified from genomic DNA by means of the immunoSEQ Assay, a bias-controlled multiplex PCR. As for the authors' bioinformatics: Within the assay, amplification of reference gene primers was used to estimate how many nucleated cells each sample contained. Sequence reads were collapsed and filtered to measure the absolute abundance of every unique TCRbeta CDR3 rearrangement. For each sample, productive Simpson clonality was calculated as the square root of Simpson's diversity index over productive rearrangements. TCRdb provides this immuneACCESS table in a form limited to in-frame rearrangements. Some clones are lacking; in checked studies, under half of them reflect an unresolved V gene, and why the rest are absent is not known. That table is the source of V, J and clone size, and D and trimming were worked out from the DNA. The sample table shows a few hundred thousand clones, and roughly 84% are seen once. The biggest ten clones account for less than 4% of the sample.

Spanning cysteine to phenylalanine, the CDR3 consists of 13 amino acids. Only the CDR3 DNA is retained, 39 bases long and in frame from the first base. Per the germline V gene, MGHDK is the CDR1 and SYGVNS is the CDR2. V is pared back by 5 bases and J by 6 bases, with 14 bases lying between the germline termini. Points on this clone: What antigen it recognizes has not been identified. No quality values exist for individual bases; no much larger clone is one base distant.

The material sequenced was peripheral blood. The TCR sequence derives from a woman younger than 30 with acute or convalescent COVID-19. Recombination joined TRBV25-1 with TRBJ2-7, with the D segment identity uncertain. The nucleotide sequence is given as TGTGCCAGCAGTCCTGAATTGCGCGGCGAGCAGTACTTC. It specifies CASSPELRGEQYF.